This T cell receptor (beta chain) was sequenced in a study of shared clonotypes between healthy human individuals. Study-level background: Each donor's CD8 memory used one plate, CD8 naive two, each CD4 subset three. Study results and caveats: Estimated richness values were generally larger in naive subsets than in memory subsets.

As concerns this clone: The antigen remains undetermined.

V lost 3 bases to trimming and J lost 0 bases, with 12 bases between them. CDR3 length: 17 amino acids. Only in-frame clones appear in the TCRdb table, and some are missing; sequencing was by immunoSEQ multiplex PCR. The sample yields around 2,100,000 clones, about 95% seen once. CD8 cells classed as naive were CD45RO-negative and positively selected for CCR7, excluding terminally differentiated effector memory CD45RA+ cells. There were no recent acute infections or vaccinations among the donors, who were healthy HIV-negative adults. The specimen sequenced was naive CD8+ T cells sorted from blood. The chain joins TRBV23-1 to TRBJ2-6; the D gene is possibly TRBD1 (6 bases). TRBV23-1 is annotated as an ORF whose role is uncertain. The sequence was collected from a man aged 18-30 years in good health. The chain's CDR3 is CASSHRTAYSGANVLTF. In DNA, the CDR3 is TGCGCCAGCAGTCATCGGACAGCATACTCTGGGGCCAACGTCCTGACTTTC.